Listed below are T cell receptor beta chains from one sample, sequenced in a study of CD8 T cells in ankylosing spondylitis. Each CDR3 protein is one row after TCRdb ran MiXCR on the 5' RACE reads. The data show tens of thousands of distinct CDR3 sequences, with about 6% seen just once and around 4.5% held by the top ten. The sequenced material came from synovial fluid, either unsorted or a sorted T cell fraction (not recorded which). The receptor source for this set is a male donor with ankylosing spondylitis. Both conserved end residues are part of each CDR3. D genes are given only for firm matches. The size field is filled for only some rows; it gives once, few, many or a size class.

abundance,j_gene,d_gene,v_gene,CDR3nt,CDR3aa
many,TRBJ1-6,-,TRBV9,TGTGCCAGCAGCAAGACGGCTACAGGTTATAATTCACCCCTCCACTTT,CASSKTATGYNSPLHF
many,TRBJ2-5,TRBD1,TRBV5-1,TGCGCCAGCGCCCTAACCGGGACAGAAGAGACCCAGTACTTC,CASALTGTEETQYF
many,TRBJ2-4,-,TRBV27,TGTGCCAGCAGAGTAGGACCGGCAGGGGTCGGCATTCAGTACTTC,CASRVGPAGVGIQYF
many,TRBJ1-5,TRBD1,TRBV7-2,TGTGCCAGCAGCTTACATGGACAGGGGGAACAGCCCCAGCATTTT,CASSLHGQGEQPQHF
-,TRBJ2-2,-,TRBV7-7,TGTGCTAGCAGCTTAGCCTTTGAGGGGGAGCTGTTTTTT,CASSLAFEGELFF
many,TRBJ2-1,-,TRBV7-3,TGTGCCAGCAGCTTATGGGTTGGACAAAATGAGCAGTTCTTC,CASSLWVGQNEQFF
-,TRBJ1-1,-,TRBV24-1,TGTGCCACCAGTGATGCCAGTTCCCCCACTGAAGCTTTCTTT,CATSDASSPTEAFF
many,TRBJ2-5,-,TRBV5-1,TGCGCCAGCAGCCGACGGCGGACACCCACCCAAGAGACCCAGTACTTC,CASSRRRTPTQETQYF
many,TRBJ1-6,-,TRBV7-2,TGTGCCAGCAGCTTAGATGTCGGACAGAGATCACCCCTCCACTTT,CASSLDVGQRSPLHF
few,TRBJ1-2,TRBD1,TRBV30,TGTGCCTGGAACTTACAGGGGGCTCGGGGCTACACCTTC,CAWNLQGARGYTF
many,TRBJ2-1,-,TRBV29-1,TGCAGCGTTGTAATGGTGGTGTCCTACAATGAGCAGTTCTTC,CSVVMVVSYNEQFF
many,TRBJ2-3,TRBD2,TRBV27,TGTGCCAGCAGTACGGGGGTTAGCGGGAGCCCCACAGATACGCAGTATTTT,CASSTGVSGSPTDTQYF
many,TRBJ2-5,TRBD2,TRBV3-1,TGTGCCAGCAGCCCCTTCCTCCTTCCCAGTACTAGCGGGAGTAGGGAGACCCAGTACTTC,CASSPFLLPSTSGSRETQYF
once,TRBJ1-1,TRBD1,TRBV29-1,TGCAGCGTGCGGACAGGGGGCCACACTGAAGCTTTCTTT,CSVRTGGHTEAFF
few,TRBJ2-5,-,TRBV6-5,TGTGCCAGCAGTTACGGGTCAGGGGAGACCCAGTACTTC,CASSYGSGETQYF
few,TRBJ2-1,-,TRBV6-2/TRBV6-3,TGTGCCAGCAGCTCACCGGGACGGATATTTAACAATGAGCAGTTCTTC,CASSSPGRIFNNEQFF
many,TRBJ2-2,TRBD2,TRBV11-2,TGTGCCACAAAGTTGGAGAGGGGACTAGCGGCACACACCGGGGAGCTGTTTTTT,CATKLERGLAAHTGELFF
many,TRBJ2-2,TRBD2,TRBV5-1,TGCGCCAGCAGCTCCTTAGCGGGAGGATCCGGGGAGCTGTTTTTT,CASSSLAGGSGELFF
many,TRBJ1-3,-,TRBV2,TGTGCCAGCAGAATACAGGGATCTGGAAACACCATATATTTT,CASRIQGSGNTIYF
many,TRBJ2-5,TRBD1,TRBV7-3,TGTGCCAGCAGCTCGGGACAGGGGGGAGAGACCCAGTACTTC,CASSSGQGGETQYF
once,TRBJ2-3,TRBD2,TRBV5-1,TGCGCCAGCAGCGCCGGGACTAGGTTCACAGATACGCAGTATTTT,CASSAGTRFTDTQYF
few,TRBJ2-1,TRBD1,TRBV5-1,TGCGCCAGCAGCGGGGGACAGACCTTCTACAATGAGCAGTTCTTC,CASSGGQTFYNEQFF
many,TRBJ2-5,TRBD2,TRBV20-1,TGCAGTTCAAACAGACTAGCGGGAGGACAAAGACCCCAAGAGACCCAGTACTTC,CSSNRLAGGQRPQETQYF
medium-sized,TRBJ2-1,TRBD2,TRBV6-2/TRBV6-3,TGTGCCACGCAACCGGGACTAGGGAATGAGCAGTTCTTC,CATQPGLGNEQFF
many,TRBJ2-7,-,TRBV28,TGTGCCAGCGGGGGGCCTCTCTACGAGCAGTACTTC,CASGGPLYEQYF
few,TRBJ2-7,-,TRBV7-8,TGTGCCAGCAGCTCGCTGGAATTCTACGAGCAGTACTTC,CASSSLEFYEQYF
-,TRBJ2-7,-,TRBV9,TGTGCCAGCAGCACAACAGGGTACGAGCAGTACTTC,CASSTTGYEQYF
many,TRBJ2-2,-,TRBV18,TGTGCCAGCTCTCTTGACTCGGACGGGGAGCTGTTTTTT,CASSLDSDGELFF
many,TRBJ1-6,-,TRBV4-1,TGCGCCAGCAGCCAAGATCTTGGAGGTAACACCTATAATTCACCCCTCCACTTT,CASSQDLGGNTYNSPLHF
-,TRBJ2-7,TRBD1,TRBV20-1,TGCAGTGTCAGAACCGGGACAGCTTCCTACGAGCAGTACTTC,CSVRTGTASYEQYF
-,TRBJ1-5,-,TRBV28,TGTGCCAGCAGTTTAATTGGATATCAGCCCCAGCATTTT,CASSLIGYQPQHF
-,TRBJ2-2,TRBD2,TRBV11-2,TGTGCCAGCAGCTTTATAGCGGGAGGACGCCCCGGGGAGCTGTTTTTT,CASSFIAGGRPGELFF
-,TRBJ2-1,-,TRBV4-1,TGCGCCAGCAGCCAAGATGCTGCGGCGGGAACCTACAATGAGCAGTTCTTC,CASSQDAAAGTYNEQFF
-,TRBJ2-3,TRBD2,TRBV5-1,TGCGCCAGCAGACTTCAGACTAGCGGGAGCACAGATACGCAGTATTTT,CASRLQTSGSTDTQYF
-,TRBJ2-6,-,TRBV6-1,TGTGCCAGCAGTGCCAGGGCTGGGGCCAACGTCCTGACTTTC,CASSARAGANVLTF
many,TRBJ2-5,-,TRBV10-3,TGTGCCATCAGTGGGAGGGGAGAGGAGACCCAGTACTTC,CAISGRGEETQYF
few,TRBJ2-1,TRBD2,TRBV6-1,TGTGCCAGCACTACTAGCGGGACCTACAATGAGCAGTTCTTC,CASTTSGTYNEQFF
few,TRBJ2-1,TRBD1,TRBV18,TGTGCCAGCTCACCGGACAGGGCCAATGAGCAGTTCTTC,CASSPDRANEQFF
many,TRBJ2-7,-,TRBV20-1,TGCAGTGCTCGGGACCCCTTCTACGAGCAGTACTTC,CSARDPFYEQYF
few,TRBJ1-2,TRBD1,TRBV7-9,TGTGCCAGCAGCTTCGGACAGGGGGCTAAAGGCTACACCTTC,CASSFGQGAKGYTF
medium-sized,TRBJ2-3,-,TRBV12-3/TRBV12-4,TGTGCCAGCAGTTTTGGGCCTCAGGGTCCAGATACGCAGTATTTT,CASSFGPQGPDTQYF
few,TRBJ2-1,-,TRBV3-1,TGTGCCAGCAGCCAAGGCCTTAGATTAAGTGAGCAGTTCTTC,CASSQGLRLSEQFF
few,TRBJ2-7,TRBD2,TRBV12-3/TRBV12-4,TGTGCCAGCAGTTTACGACTAGCGGGAAGGTACGAGCAGTACTTC,CASSLRLAGRYEQYF
few,TRBJ1-1,-,TRBV12-3/TRBV12-4,TGTGCCTCGGGGGGGTTCGACACTGAAGCTTTCTTT,CASGGFDTEAFF
-,TRBJ2-4,-,TRBV5-1,TGCGCCAGCAGCTTGGCCGTTTCAGGGGCCTACCAAAACATTCAGTACTTC,CASSLAVSGAYQNIQYF
-,TRBJ2-7,-,TRBV6-2/TRBV6-3,TGTGCCAGCAGTTACGGGGCAGCCTTGAGCTCCTACGAGCAGTACTTC,CASSYGAALSSYEQYF
few,TRBJ2-7,TRBD1,TRBV6-5,TGTGCCAGCAGTTACTCGAGTCCCAGGGGGACCTCCGAGCAGTACTTC,CASSYSSPRGTSEQYF
many,TRBJ1-2,-,TRBV30,TGTGCCTGGAGTAACAGGGTCTATGGCTACACCTTC,CAWSNRVYGYTF
-,TRBJ2-1,-,TRBV2,TGTGCCAGCAGCAGGGGATACGATGAGCAGTTCTTC,CASSRGYDEQFF
many,TRBJ1-1,TRBD1,TRBV20-1,TGCAGTGCTAGGTACAGGGGGAGGATCACTGAAGCTTTCTTT,CSARYRGRITEAFF
-,TRBJ2-5,-,TRBV4-1,TGCGCCAGCAGCCAAGCGCCTCGCAGACTCCACTTC,CASSQAPRRLHF
many,TRBJ2-3,TRBD2,TRBV29-1,TGCAGCGCCAGAAGCGGGAGTACAGATACGCAGTATTTT,CSARSGSTDTQYF
many,TRBJ1-5,-,TRBV2,TGTGCCAGCAGTGTTAAGAGGAGCAATCAGCCCCAGCATTTT,CASSVKRSNQPQHF
many,TRBJ1-2,-,TRBV2,TGTGCCAGCCGGACAGCAGCTAACTATGGCTACACCTTC,CASRTAANYGYTF
many,TRBJ2-7,TRBD2,TRBV3-1,TGTGCCAGCAGCCAAGAGGGGGGACTAGGAAGCCACGAGCAGTACTTC,CASSQEGGLGSHEQYF
many,TRBJ2-7,-,TRBV7-2,TGTGCCAGCAGCTTATCCCCAGGAAACTACGAGCAGTACTTC,CASSLSPGNYEQYF
few,TRBJ2-7,TRBD1,TRBV24-1,TGTGCCACCAGTGATGTGGGGGACAGGGCATACGAGCAGTACTTC,CATSDVGDRAYEQYF
many,TRBJ2-1,-,TRBV12-3/TRBV12-4,TGTGCCAGCAGCTTAGGGGGGCTAAACAATGAGCAGTTCTTC,CASSLGGLNNEQFF
medium-sized,TRBJ1-3,-,TRBV7-2,TGTGCCAGCAGCCCCAACCCTACAGGCTCTGGAAACACCATATATTTT,CASSPNPTGSGNTIYF
many,TRBJ1-2,-,TRBV28,TGTGCCAGCAGTTCGACCCAGGGCTATGGCTACACCTTC,CASSSTQGYGYTF